Presented here are 24 T cell receptor beta chains from one specimen sequenced in a study of T cells after yellow fever vaccination. MiXCR, run by TCRdb on the 5' RACE reads, gives a single entry per CDR3 protein. The data hold a few hundred thousand distinct CDR3 sequences, with about 7.1% observed a single time. The source was CD4+ T cells sorted from PBMCs, collected 15 days after the yellow fever booster vaccination. The receptor source for this set is a man aged 30 to 45 who received the YFV17D yellow fever vaccine.

This clonotype was counted only a few times. This chain uses TRBV15 with TRBJ2-1; D is undetermined. Trimming removed 0 bases at V and 4 bases at J, with 7 bases between. This CDR3 is built from 14 residues. Germline V lookup: CDR1 LNHNV, CDR2 YYDKDF (reference sequence). The CDR3 region is CATSRDRNYNEQFF. The CDR3 DNA is TGTGCCACCAGCAGAGATCGGAATTACAATGAGCAGTTCTTC.

The genes are TRBV5-1 and TRBJ2-7; 7 nucleotides line up with TRBD2. In germline, CDR1 is SGHRS, CDR2 YFSETQ. Trimming took 1 base from V and 3 from J; bases not matched to a gene: 4. The CDR3 length is 14 residues. DNA for the CDR3: TGCGCCAGCAGCTTGTCGTCGGGAGGCTACGAGCAGTACTTC. Amino acids: CASSLSSGGYEQYF.

This clonotype was counted a few times. The chain carries TRBV7-8 and TRBJ1-5, with 7 bases fitting TRBD1. The germline gives CDR1 SGHVS, CDR2 FQNEAQ. The V segment lost 1 base and the J segment 3 bases; nucleotides outside the gene matches: 3. The CDR3 runs to 15 residues. CDR3 protein: CASSLETGDNQPQHF. The CDR3 DNA sequence: TGTGCCAGCAGCTTAGAAACAGGGGACAATCAGCCCCAGCATTTT.

The rearrangement uses TRBV12-3 or TRBV12-4 and TRBJ2-6; D is possibly TRBD1 (6 bases). Trimming removed 0 bases from V and 2 bases from J, with 11 bases in between. The CDR3 loop spans 17 amino acids. CDR3 nucleotide sequence: TGTGCCAGCAGTTTAGCGCTATCAGGGGCTGGGGCCAACGTCCTGACTTTC. It codes for CASSLALSGAGANVLTF.

This clonotype has ten or more counts. The V gene is TRBV28, the J gene TRBJ1-5, with D hard to call. Trimming took off 3 bases at V and 2 bases at J, with 11 bases between the two ends. Looked up from germline, CDR1 is MDHEN and CDR2 is SYDVKM. The CDR3 loop spans 15 amino acids. This chain's CDR3 is CASSLAGSGNQPQHF. The CDR3 DNA follows: TGTGCCAGCAGTTTGGCGGGGTCCGGCAATCAGCCCCAGCATTTT. Based on the CDR3 plus reference TRBV28 and TRBJ1-5, the full variable domain is DVKVTQSSRYLVKRTGEKVFLECVQDMDHENMFWYRQDPGLGLRLIYFSYDVKMKEKGDIPEGYSVSREKKERFSLILESASTNQTSMYLCASSLAGSGNQPQHFGDGTRLSIL.

In its sample, this clonotype was seen many times. This rearrangement joins TRBV28 to TRBJ2-1; 10 positions match TRBD1. Trimming removed 4 bases from V and 7 bases from J; junction bases left unmatched: 7. CDR3 size: 15 residues. Germline V gene sequence: CDR1 MDHEN, CDR2 SYDVKM. CDR3 nucleotides: TGTGCCAGCAGTTCCGGAGGACAGGGGGGGAATGAGCAGTTCTTC. It is translated as CASSSGGQGGNEQFF.

This clonotype was recorded many times. V and J are TRBV5-5 and TRBJ2-2; tentatively, D is TRBD1 (5 bases). V was shortened by 7 bases and J by 0 bases, with 13 bases between the two germline ends. The CDR3 spans 15 residues. Germline V CDR1 and CDR2: SGHKS, YYEKEE (reference sequence). The CDR3: CASRIGAANTGELFF. The CDR3 DNA sequence: TGTGCCAGCCGGATAGGGGCGGCGAACACCGGGGAGCTGTTTTTT.

This clonotype was seen a handful of times. J is TRBJ2-3 and V is TRBV11-2; the D gene is possibly TRBD2 (6 bases). The length of the CDR3 is 15 residues. Trimming stripped 2 bases from V and 6 bases from J, with 15 bases between. Germline CDR1 and CDR2: SGHAT and FQNNGV. The CDR3 DNA follows: TGTGCCAGCAGCTTACATGGGGGGAGTTACGATACGCAGTATTTT. Its protein is CASSLHGGSYDTQYF.

This clonotype was counted at least ten times. The genes are TRBV6-1 and TRBJ1-5; D gene unclear. CDR1 MNHNS and CDR2 SASEGT come from the germline V gene. V lost 6 bases and J lost 0, with 12 bases in between. The CDR3 is 15 residues long. The CDR3 DNA follows: TGTGCCAGCAGAACACGGATCTATAGCAATCAGCCCCAGCATTTT. Residues: CASRTRIYSNQPQHF.

Only a few counts were recorded for this clonotype. The chain recombines TRBV20-1 with TRBJ2-4; D may be TRBD2 (5 bases). Germline assignment: CDR1 DFQATT and CDR2 SNEGSKA (reference sequence). V lost 7 bases to trimming and J lost 0 bases, with 22 bases between them. The length of the CDR3 is 17 residues. DNA for the CDR3: TGCAGTGGGGAGAGGTTCGGTCAGGTTCTAGCCAAAAACATTCAGTACTTC. As protein: CSGERFGQVLAKNIQYF.

This clonotype was picked up many times. The chain links TRBV10-3 to TRBJ2-5; D not resolved. CDR3 length: 15 residues. Trimming stripped 6 bases from V and 4 bases from J, with 18 bases between. Germline CDR1 is ENHRY and CDR2 is SYGVKD. CDR3 bases: TGTGCCATCAGGGCCCGCACCGGGCCCGGAGAGACCCAGTACTTC. This encodes CAIRARTGPGETQYF.

At least ten counts were recorded for this clonotype. This sequence joins TRBV29-1 and TRBJ2-7, with D perhaps TRBD1 (6 bases). Per the germline V gene, CDR1 is SQVTM and CDR2 is ANQGSEA. V was clipped by 6 bases and J by 6 bases, with 18 bases between them. CDR3 size: 13 residues. CDR3: CSVRTGSAGEQYF. Written as DNA, the CDR3 is TGCAGCGTCAGAACAGGGTCCGCCGGCGAGCAGTACTTC.

V usage is TRBV6-1 and J usage is TRBJ1-4; D gene ambiguous. CDR1 is MNHNS, CDR2 SASEGT, per germline. Trimming removed 3 bases at V and 5 bases at J, with 10 bases between. The CDR3 is made up of 14 amino acids. The CDR3 protein is CASSDDIWNEKLFF. The CDR3 region has the DNA TGTGCCAGCAGTGACGACATATGGAATGAAAAACTGTTTTTT.

The chain recombines TRBV28 with TRBJ2-7, with no clear D. The CDR3 contains 18 residues. The germline V and J ends were trimmed by 3 bases and 6 bases, with 27 bases remaining between them. The germline V gene has CDR1 MDHEN and CDR2 SYDVKM. CDR3: CASSFPNERTSFVGEQYF. The CDR3 bases are TGTGCCAGCAGTTTTCCCAATGAGAGGACCTCATTTGTGGGCGAGCAGTACTTC. Complete variable domain (other parts from reference TRBV28 and TRBJ2-7): DVKVTQSSRYLVKRTGEKVFLECVQDMDHENMFWYRQDPGLGLRLIYFSYDVKMKEKGDIPEGYSVSREKKERFSLILESASTNQTSMYLCASSFPNERTSFVGEQYFGPGTRLTVT.

J is TRBJ2-2 and V is TRBV18, with D unclear. V was shortened by 0 bases and J by 9 bases, with 8 bases between the two germline ends. Looked up from germline, CDR1 is KGHSH and CDR2 is LQKENI. CDR3 length equals 13 residues. The CDR3 nucleotides read TGTGCCAGCTCACCACCGGAGAAGCGGGAGCTGTTTTTT. Encoded protein: CASSPPEKRELFF. Full variable domain (missing parts from reference TRBV18 and TRBJ2-2): NAGVMQNPRHLVRRRGQEARLRCSPMKGHSHVYWYRQLPEEGLKFMVYLQKENIIDESGMPKERFSAEFPKEGPSILRIQQVVRGDSAAYFCASSPPEKRELFFGEGSRLTVL.

This clonotype was seen repeatedly, ten times or more. This chain links TRBV7-2 with TRBJ2-7; D remains unclear. The V end was cut by 6 bases, the J end by 2 bases, with 5 bases between. Germline loops: CDR1 SGHTA, CDR2 FQGNSA. The CDR3 runs to 11 residues. This CDR3 reads CASSTAYEQYF. The CDR3 nucleotides are TGTGCCAGCAGTACTGCCTACGAGCAGTACTTC. The full variable domain, with the rest looked up from reference TRBV7-2 and TRBJ2-7, is GAGVSQSPSNKVTEKGKDVELRCDPISGHTALYWYRQSLGQGLEFLIYFQGNSAPDKSGLPSDRFSAERTGGSVSTLTIQRTQQEDSAVYLCASSTAYEQYFGPGTRLTVT.

This clonotype appeared many times. The V call is TRBV20-1, the J call TRBJ2-3; 7 nucleotides align to TRBD2. The V and J ends lost 5 bases and 2 bases, in that order; junction bases with no gene match: 10. Germline V CDR1 and CDR2: DFQATT, SNEGSKA (reference sequence). The CDR3 has 15 residues. Here the CDR3 DNA reads TGCAGTGCTTACCCTGTCGGGGGGACCACAGATACGCAGTATTTT. Protein product: CSAYPVGGTTDTQYF.

This chain links TRBV5-1 with TRBJ2-1; 12 nucleotides match TRBD2. Germline V lookup: CDR1 SGHRS, CDR2 YFSETQ. The CDR3 length is 16 residues. V trimming: 4 bases; J trimming: 7 bases; junction bases outside the gene matches: 9. CDR3 amino acids: CASSRSLAGGRNEQFF. In DNA, the CDR3 is TGCGCCAGCAGCCGTTCACTAGCGGGAGGCCGAAATGAGCAGTTCTTC. Drawing the rest from reference TRBV5-1 and TRBJ2-1, the complete variable domain is KAGVTQTPRYLIKTRGQQVTLSCSPISGHRSVSWYQQTPGQGLQFLFEYFSETQRNKGNFPGRFSGRQFSNSRSEMNVSTLELGDSALYLCASSRSLAGGRNEQFFGPGTRLTVL.

This clonotype has more than one count but fewer than ten. This sequence joins TRBV4-3 and TRBJ1-2; 8 bases map to TRBD1. The CDR3 is 15 amino acids. The germline V gene has CDR1 LGHNA and CDR2 YSLEER. V dropped 3 bases and J dropped 4; count of bases not matched to a gene: 7. The CDR3 DNA reads TGCGCCAGCAGCCAGGACCGGGACAGGAGCTATGGCTACACCTTC. Protein sequence: CASSQDRDRSYGYTF.

This clonotype has a handful of counts. This clone may be a read error of a much larger clone one base away. The chain has TRBV11-1 and TRBJ2-1; D is perhaps TRBD2 (5 bases). Trimming shortened V by 3 bases and J by 0 bases, and 6 bases separated the two germline ends. The germline V gene encodes CDR1 SGHAT and CDR2 FQDESV (reference sequence). The CDR3 length is 14 residues. CDR3 amino acids: CASSFSGSYNEQFF. CDR3 DNA sequence: TGTGCCAGCAGCTTCAGCGGCTCCTACAATGAGCAGTTCTTC.

This clonotype was detected ten times or more. The V call is TRBV7-2, the J call TRBJ2-2, with TRBD1 as a possible D gene (5 bases). The V and J ends lost 4 bases and 6 bases respectively, with 18 bases between them. This CDR3 spans 16 amino acids. Germline-derived CDR1 and CDR2 are SGHTA and FQGNSA. The CDR3 protein is CASSSNGAGFAGELFF. CDR3 coding DNA: TGTGCCAGCAGCTCGAACGGTGCAGGGTTCGCCGGGGAGCTGTTTTTT.

This clonotype has just a few counts. This sequence joins TRBV7-2 and TRBJ2-7, with D perhaps TRBD2 (5 bases). CDR1 and CDR2 from the germline V gene are SGHTA and FQGNSA. This CDR3 is 16 amino acids long. V was pared by 5 bases and J by 3 bases, with 20 bases between. Here the CDR3 reads CASSPGFSGNHYEQYF. CDR3 bases: TGTGCCAGCAGCCCCGGATTCTCCGGGAACCACTACGAGCAGTACTTC. The variable domain in full, completed from reference TRBV7-2 and TRBJ2-7, reads GAGVSQSPSNKVTEKGKDVELRCDPISGHTALYWYRQSLGQGLEFLIYFQGNSAPDKSGLPSDRFSAERTGGSVSTLTIQRTQQEDSAVYLCASSPGFSGNHYEQYFGPGTRLTVT.

This chain uses TRBV29-1 with TRBJ2-2; 7 positions agree with TRBD1. CDR1 and CDR2 (germline): SQVTM, ANQGSEA. There are 15 residues in the CDR3. The trim removed 6 bases at V and 1 base at J, leaving 8 bases unmatched. CDR3 sequence reads: CSVEVGDRNTGELFF. The CDR3 nucleotides read TGCAGCGTGGAGGTTGGGGACAGGAACACCGGGGAGCTGTTTTTT.

This clonotype was seen ten or more times. The chain recombines TRBV15 with TRBJ2-5; unclear D gene. Germline V gene lookup returns CDR1 LNHNV and CDR2 YYDKDF (reference sequence). Trimming stripped 0 bases from V and 5 bases from J, with 4 bases between. The CDR3 runs 12 residues. CDR3 in amino acids: CATSRERETQYF. Written as DNA, the CDR3 is TGTGCCACCAGCAGAGAACGGGAGACCCAGTACTTC.